This T cell receptor (beta chain) was obtained from a study of T cell responses to AZD1222 COVID-19 vaccine. General observations from the study: Increased Spike-specific TCR breadth and depth were observed after two AZD1222 doses.

Regarding this clone: What it binds is not known. One junction end does not reproduce the germline sequence, and a read error may be involved.

The CDR3 is made up of 11 amino acids. Germline CDR1 is MNHEY and CDR2 is SVGAGI. Assay used: immunoSEQ multiplex PCR; TCRdb lists only in-frame clones, some missing. This table has more than 70,000 clones, roughly 81% appearing once. Sequencing was performed on peripheral blood, taken on day 0 of AZD1222 vaccination. This sequence joins TRBV6-5 and TRBJ2-4; D is tentatively TRBD1 or TRBD2 (5 bases each). This sequence originates from an adult in good health. The chain's CDR3 is CASRDKGPDSF. As DNA, the CDR3 is TGTGCCAGCAGAGATAAGGGACCTGATTCCTTC.